The T cell receptor (beta chain) described here comes from a study of tumor T cells in aggressive B-cell lymphoma (dated by TCRdb to 2017 to 2019). Counted from cysteine to phenylalanine, this CDR3 has 17 amino acids. Only the CDR3 DNA stays, 51 bases, in frame from base 1. V and J are trimmed by 1 base and 7 bases, and the gene matches miss 13 bases of the junction. CDR1 and CDR2 were assigned from the germline V gene as SGHTA and FQGNSA. To prepare the library, the immunoSEQ multiplex PCR assay was applied. Not all clones reach the TCRdb copy of this immuneACCESS table, which keeps in-frame sequences only. Checked studies attribute under half of the gap to unresolved V genes and leave the rest unexplained. Here the sample has 7,300 or so clones; roughly four fifths occur a single time. The ten largest clones represent over 2.5% of the sample. Regarding this clone: Its antigen is currently not known. No qualities accompany the bases; no much larger clone lies one base away. The same CDR3 also results from other DNA sequences found in this sample.

The origin of this receptor is an adult with diffuse large B cell lymphoma. The chain uses TRBV7-2 and TRBJ2-1; the central 7 bases match TRBD2. The sequenced sample was tumor tissue. The CDR3 sequence is CASSLDVLAAMRNEQFF. The nucleotide sequence is given as TGTGCCAGCAGCTTAGATGTGCTAGCGGCCATGCGTAATGAGCAGTTCTTC.